This T cell receptor beta chain stems from a study of PD-L1 blockade in urothelial cancer. TCRdb's table, derived via immunoSEQ multiplex PCR, lists solely in-frame clones and lacks some. The sample holds some 22,000 clones, nearly 90% seen once. Pretreatment and on-treatment blood mononuclear cell samples were taken, totaling between 1 and 8 time points per patient. Trimming took 3 bases from V and 0 from J, leaving 9 bases between them. CDR3 size: 14 residues. Germline CDR1 reads SQVTM; CDR2 reads ANQGSEA. The V call is TRBV29-1, the J call TRBJ2-1; D is perhaps TRBD2 (5 bases). Sequences were derived from PBMCs, sampled around atezolizumab (anti-PD-L1) treatment. The sequence was obtained from an older woman with urothelial cancer. This CDR3 reads CSVDAGNSYNEQFF. The CDR3 DNA is TGCAGCGTTGACGCGGGCAACTCCTACAATGAGCAGTTCTTC.